One sample yielded the 21 T cell receptor beta chains listed below, sequenced in a study of human T cells and chemical hapten exposure. Time point meaning: pre-sensitization, week 0. Indicated treatment: therapeutic diphenylcyclopropenone sensitization with weekly scalp DPC. Via MiXCR, TCRdb re-called the RACE reads, giving one row per CDR3 protein. The sample contains around 300,000 distinct CDR3 sequences, approximately 5.8% of which appear only once. The specimen comprised whole blood, sampled in connection with sensitization to the hapten diphenylcyclopropenone (DPC). Receptors originate from a woman in her late teens or twenties with alopecia areata. Some clones in this sample may be carry-over from other donors' samples.

V usage is TRBV21-1 and J usage is TRBJ2-7. TRBV21-1 is a pseudogene segment. This CDR3 region has 14 residues. CDR3 region: CASSPRGLRTEQYF. The CDR3 DNA is TGTGCCAGCAGCCCTCGGGGTTTGAGAACCGAGCAGTACTTC.

The V and J genes are TRBV20-1 and TRBJ2-3, with D unclear. The CDR3 is 13 amino acids. CDR1 and CDR2 from the germline V gene are DFQATT and SNEGSKA (reference sequence). Trimming pared 4 bases from V and 3 bases from J, leaving 11 bases between. The DNA for the CDR3 is TGCAGTGCTAAGCGTACCGGAACAGATACGCAGTATTTT. It translates to CSAKRTGTDTQYF.

This clonotype occurred a few times. The chain joins TRBV4-3 to TRBJ2-4; tentatively, D is TRBD2 (5 bases). Germline V gene lookup returns CDR1 LGHNA and CDR2 YSLEER. Trimming shortened V by 5 bases and J by 3 bases, and 17 bases separated the two germline ends. This CDR3 has 16 residues. CDR3 sequence (DNA): TGCGCCAGCAGCTCTCACCCAACGGGGAGCAAAAACATTCAGTACTTC. Its protein is CASSSHPTGSKNIQYF.

This clonotype came up many times. The chain is built from TRBV7-9 and TRBJ2-7; D unresolved. V was shortened by 1 base and J by 4 bases, with 8 bases between the two germline ends. Germline lookup yields CDR1 SEHNR and CDR2 FQNEAQ (reference sequence). This CDR3 contains 13 residues. CDR3: CASSLETAYEQYF. CDR3 DNA: TGTGCCAGCAGCTTAGAGACTGCTTACGAGCAGTACTTC.

This clonotype appeared many times. This rearrangement joins TRBV5-4 to TRBJ2-5, with a tentative D call TRBD2 (6 bases). The CDR3 extends over 16 amino acids. V dropped 4 bases and J dropped 1 base, with 17 bases sitting between them. The germline CDR1 and CDR2 sequences are SGHNT and YYREEE (reference sequence). CDR3 nucleotides: TGTGCCAGCAGCCGTGTGTTGGGGGGAGGCCAAGAGACCCAGTACTTC. Its protein product is CASSRVLGGGQETQYF.

This clonotype was recorded many times. The rearrangement links TRBV7-8 to TRBJ2-7; 10 bases map to TRBD2. The CDR3 covers 16 residues. Germline CDR1 SGHVS, CDR2 FQNEAQ. Trimming took 10 bases from V and 3 from J; bases not matched to a gene: 15. CDR3 nucleotide sequence: TGTGCCACCAACGCCGCAATAGCGGGGGGCCACTACGAGCAGTACTTC. Protein: CATNAAIAGGHYEQYF.

Ten or more counts support this clonotype. The chain couples TRBV29-1 to TRBJ1-2; D not certain. This CDR3 comprises 12 residues. Germline assignment: CDR1 SQVTM and CDR2 ANQGSEA. With 4 bases removed from V and 2 bases from J, the gap between germline ends came to 8 bases. The CDR3 DNA reads as TGCAGCGTTGTGCGAGGGAACTATGGCTACACCTTC. Translated: CSVVRGNYGYTF.

This clonotype showed up just a few times. In DNA form, the CDR3 reads TGTGCCAGCAGCTTAGGCGGGGATGCGAACTATGGCTACACCTTC. This codes for CASSLGGDANYGYTF. This sequence joins TRBV13 and TRBJ1-2, with no clear D. Germline values: CDR1 PRHDT, CDR2 FYEKMQ (reference sequence). The CDR3 sequence is 15 residues long. The V end was cut by 0 bases, the J end by 2 bases, with 10 bases between.

In this sample, this clonotype turned up a few times. DNA of the CDR3: TGTGCCAGCATAAGCGGAGGTTGGGCAACTGAAGCTTTCTTT. As protein: CASISGGWATEAFF. The V and J genes are TRBV6-5 and TRBJ1-1; the D is unclear. Per germline, CDR1 MNHEY and CDR2 SVGAGI. V was clipped by 7 bases and J by 5 bases, with 17 bases between them. CDR3 length: 14 residues.

This clonotype was seen more than once but under ten times. This chain links TRBV12-3 or TRBV12-4 with TRBJ1-1; unclear D gene. Trimming removed 8 bases from V and 2 bases from J, with 15 bases in between. CDR3 length: 14 amino acids. CDR3 in DNA: TGTGCCAGCCGCCTGGGAGGAGACAACACTGAAGCTTTCTTT. Amino acid sequence: CASRLGGDNTEAFF.

This clonotype was seen repeatedly, ten times or more. This chain uses TRBV7-9 with TRBJ1-2; D gene ambiguous. Germline V gene sequence: CDR1 SEHNR, CDR2 FQNEAQ (reference sequence). With 2 bases removed from V and 4 bases from J, the gap between germline ends came to 11 bases. The CDR3 loop spans 14 amino acids. The CDR3 sequence is CASSLSARSYGYTF. CDR3 sequence (DNA): TGTGCCAGCAGCTTATCAGCCAGGTCCTATGGCTACACCTTC.

This chain uses TRBV13 with TRBJ2-3; 9 bases are shared with TRBD2. The V gene's germline CDR1 is PRHDT and CDR2 FYEKMQ (reference sequence). The CDR3 spans 15 residues. V was clipped by 5 bases and J by 4 bases; unmatched bases: 7. The CDR3 protein is CASSLRLAVADTQYF. CDR3 coding DNA: TGTGCCAGCAGCCTCCGACTAGCGGTCGCAGATACGCAGTATTTT.

In its sample, this clonotype was seen a few times. One end of the junction does not line up with germline, which may come from a read error. This sequence joins TRBV3-1 and TRBJ1-2, with D unresolved. This CDR3 region has 11 residues. Germline lookup yields CDR1 LGHDT and CDR2 YNNKEL (reference sequence). The CDR3 nucleotides are TGTGCCAGCAGCCAAGAATCTTCGGCCATATTC. Encoded protein: CASSQESSAIF.

This clonotype was picked up a small number of times. The V gene is TRBV15, the J gene TRBJ1-1, with D unclear. This CDR3 contains 14 residues. V lost 1 base, J lost 5 bases, and 11 bases lay in between. Germline CDR1 and CDR2: LNHNV and YYDKDF (reference sequence). This CDR3 reads CATSRASLGTEAFF. The CDR3 coding sequence is TGTGCCACCAGCAGAGCCTCCCTTGGGACTGAAGCTTTCTTT. Filled out from reference TRBV15 and TRBJ1-1, the complete variable domain reads DAMVIQNPRYQVTQFGKPVTLSCSQTLNHNVMYWYQQKSSQAPKLLFHYYDKDFNNEADTPDNFQSRRPNTSFCFLDIRSPGLGDTAMYLCATSRASLGTEAFFGQGTRLTVV.

The rearrangement uses TRBV4-3 and TRBJ1-2; tentative D call: TRBD1 (6 bases). Germline loops: CDR1 LGHNA, CDR2 YSLEER. V lost 4 bases and J 3 bases, leaving 15 bases between the germline ends. The CDR3 covers 15 residues. CDR3 protein: CASSPIGTWDYGYTF. CDR3 bases: TGCGCCAGCAGCCCAATAGGGACATGGGACTATGGCTACACCTTC.

A word on this clonotype: At one boundary the junction diverges from the germline segment, which might be a read error. The chain is built from TRBV4-1 and TRBJ2-1, with a possible D match to TRBD2 (6 bases). Germline lookup yields CDR1 MGHRA and CDR2 YSYEKL. CDR3 size: 17 residues. CDR3 nucleotide sequence: TGCGCCGGCAGCCCGCCTAAAACTAGCTTGGAGCGCAATGAGCAGTTCTTC. Translated: CAGSPPKTSLERNEQFF.

This clonotype showed up just a few times. The J gene is TRBJ2-5, the V gene TRBV18; no clear D. CDR1 and CDR2 (germline): KGHSH, LQKENI. There are 13 residues in the CDR3. Trimming removed 8 bases from V and 2 bases from J, with 12 bases in between. The CDR3 DNA reads TGTGCCAGCCCCCCGGGTCAACAAGAGACCCAGTACTTC. Its protein product is CASPPGQQETQYF.

This clonotype was picked up a small number of times. V usage is TRBV6-6 and J usage is TRBJ2-5, with D perhaps assigned TRBD1 or TRBD2 (5 bases each). Germline lookup yields CDR1 MNHNY and CDR2 SVGAGI (reference sequence). CDR3 length: 12 residues. V was clipped by 4 bases and J by 5 bases, with 8 bases between them. This CDR3 reads CASSWGTETQYF. For the CDR3, the DNA is TGTGCCAGCAGTTGGGGGACGGAGACCCAGTACTTC.

This clonotype was counted between two and nine times. V is TRBV6-1 and J is TRBJ1-2, with D possibly TRBD1 on 5 matching bases. In germline, CDR1 is MNHNS, CDR2 SASEGT. The CDR3 covers 12 residues. V lost 6 bases and J lost 8, with 13 bases in between. The CDR3 DNA is TGTGCCAGCAGGAATGTCAGGGCAGGCTACACCTTC. It is translated as CASRNVRAGYTF.

The CDR3 DNA sequence: TGCGCCAGCAGCTCTCGGGGCTCGATCTCTGGAAACACCATATATTTT. It codes for CASSSRGSISGNTIYF. This chain connects TRBV5-1 to TRBJ1-3, with a weak D call TRBD1 (5 bases). Trimming left V 3 bases short and J 0 bases short, with 13 bases between. The CDR3 loop spans 16 amino acids. The V gene's germline CDR1 is SGHRS and CDR2 YFSETQ.

CDR3 loop: CASSENRGVQPQHF. CDR3 nucleotide sequence: TGTGCCAGCAGTGAAAACAGGGGGGTTCAGCCCCAGCATTTT. The chain combines TRBV28 with TRBJ1-5; the match to TRBD1 covers 8 bases. In germline, CDR1 is MDHEN, CDR2 SYDVKM. The CDR3 has 14 amino acids. V lost 5 bases to trimming and J lost 6 bases; unmatched junction nucleotides: 6.